This note documents a single T cell receptor (beta chain) sequence. Its target is unknown. The data were taken from a study of T-cell reconstitution after alpha-beta-depleted transplantation in children. Study-wide findings and caveats: Newly produced T cells mostly provided counts and TCRbeta diversity after one year, as hyperexpanded clones declined.

The CDR3 extends over 15 amino acids. The junction had 4 bases not matched to a gene; V was cut back by 0 bases and J by 6 bases. Germline CDR1 LGHDT, CDR2 YNNKEL (reference sequence). Using unique molecular identifiers, the investigators prepared the TCRbeta library. MiXCR, run by TCRdb on the PCR reads, gives a single entry per CDR3 protein. Among hundreds of thousands of distinct CDR3 sequences listed, 7.5% to 9% were seen once. This chain links TRBV3-1 with TRBJ2-1; 8 bases match TRBD2. This TCR came from a female patient aged 2-9 years who had a stem cell transplant for Fanconi anemia, so the T cells may come from the graft donor. The sample consisted of peripheral blood, taken 360 days after TCRalphabeta/CD19-depleted stem cell transplant. CDR3 loop: CASSQEIGGANEQFF. The DNA of the CDR3 is TGTGCCAGCAGCCAAGAGATCGGGGGGGCCAATGAGCAGTTCTTC.